The clone carrying this T cell receptor beta chain counts as medium-sized. Antigen: not known. The data are from a study of sequential checkpoint blockade in melanoma. Looking at the study overall: Around 90 pretreatment tumor DNA samples were TCRβ immunosequenced.

Study outcomes and limitations: Tumor T-cell fraction and clonality correlated with PD-L1 and CD8+ counts. In arm A, pretreatment tumor clonality was associated with response.

As to treatment: randomized to nivolumab then ipilimumab (arm A) or the reverse (arm B). V was shortened by 0 bases and J by 1 base, with 7 bases between the two germline ends. Germline CDR1 is SGDLS and CDR2 is YYNGEE. The CDR3 sequence is 14 residues long. The data were produced by immunoSEQ multiplex PCR, yet TCRdb's version contains in-frame clones alone and is incomplete. In the table there are 4,000 or so clones, approximately 19% of which are singletons. J is TRBJ1-2 and V is TRBV9; perhaps TRBD1 as D (6 bases). The sequenced sample was tumor tissue (inferred from file names), obtained from a patient given nivolumab and ipilimumab in sequence. This TCR was recovered from a human donor with melanoma. Here the CDR3 reads CASSVGGGNYGYTF. The CDR3 nucleotides read TGTGCCAGCAGCGTAGGAGGGGGTAACTATGGCTACACCTTC.